This TCR beta chain stems from a study of cytomegalovirus exposure and HLA in healthy donors. Findings and limits, study-wide: An ancestry cluster, one associated with Asian ancestry, reportedly showed fewer N-insertions than the approximately 660-donor mean in a later analysis. Three CMV-associated chains were confirmed in vitro to be specific for CMV antigens. In an earlier analysis, productive rearrangement rates for most beta V segments clustered near 87% or 30%. A later analysis found most CMV-associated TCR beta chains apparently HLA-restricted.

Concerning this clone: Antigen specificity is unknown.

The PCR ran on 60 Vbeta and 13 Jbeta primers. Clones were read by immunoSEQ multiplex PCR, and TCRdb kept only the in-frame ones, dropping some. The sample yields around 150,000 clones, roughly 80% seen once. V lost 2 bases and J lost 7, with 3 bases in between. This CDR3 has 11 amino acids. The V gene's germline CDR1 is MNHNS and CDR2 SASEGT. The sequenced sample was PBMCs. This sequence was found in a woman in her 30s in good health and CMV-seronegative. This chain links TRBV6-1 with TRBJ2-1; D remains unclear. CDR3 residues: CASSEPNEQFF. The CDR3 DNA follows: TGTGCCAGCAGTGAACCGAATGAGCAGTTCTTC.